The 31 T cell receptor beta chains presented below share a single source sample, sequenced in a study of cytomegalovirus exposure and HLA in healthy donors. Primers: 60 Vbeta forward and 13 Jbeta reverse. Here immunoSEQ multiplex PCR was the method, and the copy in TCRdb shows in-frame clones only, minus some. This table lists fewer than 45,000 clones. The sequenced material came from PBMCs. These receptors came from a woman under 40 in good health and CMV-seronegative.

The chain uses TRBV10-3 and TRBJ2-7; 8 bases agree with TRBD1. The CDR3 consists of 13 residues. CDR1 and CDR2 (germline): ENHRY, SYGVKD. J lost 6 bases, V lost 9 bases, and 10 bases had no gene match. For the CDR3, the DNA is TGTGCCATTGCTGTAGGACAGGGAGGCGAGCAGTACTTC. Its translation is CAIAVGQGGEQYF.

The chain has TRBV6-5 and TRBJ1-3, with D perhaps TRBD1 (5 bases). The V and J ends lost 8 bases and 4 bases respectively, with 12 bases between them. This CDR3 has 13 amino acids. In germline, CDR1 is MNHEY, CDR2 SVGAGI. CDR3 nucleotide sequence: TGTGCCAGCCGGCCAGGGTGGGGAAACACCATATATTTT. This translates into CASRPGWGNTIYF.

The chain employs TRBV5-1 and TRBJ1-4; D is unresolved. Trimming pared 1 base from V and 2 bases from J, leaving 6 bases between. The CDR3 has 14 residues. CDR1 SGHRS and CDR2 YFSETQ come from the germline V gene. CDR3 in amino acids: CASSLSSTNEKLFF. Written as DNA, the CDR3 is TGCGCCAGCAGCTTGTCTAGCACTAATGAAAAACTGTTTTTT. Full variable domain (outside the CDR3, taken from reference TRBV5-1 and TRBJ1-4): KAGVTQTPRYLIKTRGQQVTLSCSPISGHRSVSWYQQTPGQGLQFLFEYFSETQRNKGNFPGRFSGRQFSNSRSEMNVSTLELGDSALYLCASSLSSTNEKLFFGSGTQLSVL.

The chain combines TRBV7-9 with TRBJ2-3; unclear D gene. Germline values: CDR1 SEHNR, CDR2 FQNEAQ (reference sequence). The V end was cut by 2 bases, the J end by 6 bases, with 9 bases between. This CDR3 region has 13 residues. Written as DNA, the CDR3 is TGTGCCAGCAGCTTAAGTGACGGGGATACGCAGTATTTT. Its protein is CASSLSDGDTQYF.

J is TRBJ2-5 and V is TRBV7-3; D perhaps matches TRBD2 (7 bases). Germline CDR1 is SGHTA and CDR2 is FQGTGA. CDR3 length equals 15 residues. The V gene lost 1 base and the J gene lost 4 bases, with 13 bases spanning the gap. This CDR3 is CASSLMGGAGETQYF. The CDR3 nucleotides are TGTGCCAGCAGCTTAATGGGGGGGGCCGGAGAGACCCAGTACTTC.

The chain has TRBV6-5 and TRBJ2-1; tentative D call: TRBD2 (6 bases). The germline gives CDR1 MNHEY, CDR2 SVGAGI. This CDR3 region has 14 residues. V lost 7 bases, J lost 5 bases, and 15 bases lay in between. The CDR3 spells CASKPGLPDNEQFF. The CDR3 bases are TGTGCCAGCAAACCGGGACTGCCTGACAATGAGCAGTTCTTC.

The rearrangement joins TRBV6-5 to TRBJ2-7; TRBD2 agrees at 7 bases. CDR3 size: 15 residues. The V segment lost 9 bases and the J segment 3 bases; nucleotides outside the gene matches: 14. Per germline, CDR1 MNHEY and CDR2 SVGAGI. CDR3 sequence reads: CASTRRGGRSYEQYF. The CDR3 DNA is TGTGCCAGTACCCGAAGGGGCGGGAGAAGCTACGAGCAGTACTTC.

The DNA of the CDR3 is TGCAGCGTTGAATCGGGGAACACCGGGGAGCTGTTTTTT. Translated: CSVESGNTGELFF. The chain couples TRBV29-1 to TRBJ2-2; D not certain. Germline CDR1 SQVTM, CDR2 ANQGSEA. V lost 2 bases and J lost 1, with 5 bases in between. The CDR3 length is 13 residues.

The chain carries TRBV11-2 and TRBJ1-4; D is possibly TRBD1 (6 bases). V was cut by 5 bases and J by 3 bases, with 13 bases left in between. CDR3 length equals 15 residues. Germline values: CDR1 SGHAT, CDR2 FQNNGV. The CDR3 is CASSLMGGPNEKLFF. The CDR3 region has the DNA TGTGCCAGCAGCCTGATGGGGGGGCCTAATGAAAAACTGTTTTTT.

The chain links TRBV5-1 to TRBJ1-1; the D gene is possibly TRBD1 (5 bases). CDR3 size: 13 residues. Germline assignment: CDR1 SGHRS and CDR2 YFSETQ. V dropped 2 bases and J dropped 1 base, with 6 bases sitting between them. The CDR3 DNA reads TGCGCCAGCAGCTTCCAGGGGAACACTGAAGCTTTCTTT. The encoded protein is CASSFQGNTEAFF.

The V gene is TRBV5-1, the J gene TRBJ2-6; 12 bases agree with TRBD1. The CDR3 totals 14 residues. After removal of 8 bases from V and 15 bases from J, the junction contained 12 bases not matched to a gene. The V gene's germline CDR1 is SGHRS and CDR2 YFSETQ. The CDR3: CASTPGTGGAGLTF. In DNA form, the CDR3 reads TGCGCCAGTACGCCCGGGACAGGGGGCGCTGGCCTGACTTTC.

V gene TRBV30 combines with J gene TRBJ2-3; D gene uncertain. The length of the CDR3 is 12 residues. The V gene lost 5 bases and the J gene lost 10 bases, with 16 bases spanning the gap. Germline V gene sequence: CDR1 GTSNPN, CDR2 SVGIG (reference sequence). The CDR3 is CAWAPPLRAQYF. CDR3 DNA sequence: TGTGCCTGGGCGCCCCCCCTTCGGGCGCAGTATTTT.

J is TRBJ1-1 and V is TRBV11-3, with 7 bases aligning to TRBD1. CDR3 length: 15 amino acids. CDR1 is SGHNT, CDR2 YENEEA, per germline. V shed 5 bases, J shed 0 bases, and the junction held 6 bases outside the gene matches. The CDR3 region has the DNA TGTGCCAGCAGCCCCGGACAGGACTTGAACACTGAAGCTTTCTTT. The encoded protein is CASSPGQDLNTEAFF. Drawing the rest from reference TRBV11-3 and TRBJ1-1, the complete variable domain is EAGVVQSPRYKIIEKKQPVAFWCNPISGHNTLYWYLQNLGQGPELLIRYENEEAVDDSQLPKDRFSAERLKGVDSTLKIQPAELGDSAVYLCASSPGQDLNTEAFFGQGTRLTVV.

The rearrangement links TRBV7-9 to TRBJ2-3, with 8 bases identical to TRBD2. J was trimmed by 6 bases and V by 1 base; bases with no gene match: 12. The CDR3 consists of 17 residues. Germline V gene lookup returns CDR1 SEHNR and CDR2 FQNEAQ (reference sequence). The CDR3 spells CASSLEREGPTGDTQYF. The CDR3 DNA follows: TGTGCCAGCAGCTTAGAACGGGAGGGCCCCACAGGGGATACGCAGTATTTT. Together with reference TRBV7-9 and TRBJ2-3, the CDR3 gives the full variable domain: DTGVSQNPRHKITKRGQNVTFRCDPISEHNRLYWYRQTLGQGPEFLTYFQNEAQLEKSRLLSDRFSAERPKGSFSTLEIQRTEQGDSAMYLCASSLEREGPTGDTQYFGPGTRLTVL.

CDR3 sequence (DNA): TGTGCCAGCAGTTACTCGAGCCCGGAGGTAGAAAAACTGTTTTTT. Translating gives CASSYSSPEVEKLFF. The V gene is TRBV6-5, the J gene TRBJ1-4; no firm D call. Germline CDR1 MNHEY, CDR2 SVGAGI. The V and J ends lost 0 bases and 8 bases respectively, with 13 bases between them. This CDR3 spans 15 amino acids.

Here the CDR3 reads CASSFGQGRQPQHF. The CDR3, as DNA: TGTGCCAGCAGTTTTGGACAGGGGAGGCAGCCCCAGCATTTT. This chain connects TRBV4-2 to TRBJ1-5; 9 bases align to TRBD1. Looked up from germline, CDR1 is LGHNA and CDR2 is YNFKEQ. Trimming cost V 6 bases and J 7 bases; bases outside gene matches: 7. The CDR3 has 14 residues.

The chain recombines TRBV6-6 with TRBJ2-3; D remains ambiguous. CDR1 and CDR2 (germline): MNHNY, SVGAGI (reference sequence). This CDR3 is built from 12 residues. Trimming removed 2 bases from V and 2 bases from J, with 2 bases in between. The CDR3: CASSYLTDTQYF. CDR3 bases: TGTGCCAGCAGTTACCTCACAGATACGCAGTATTTT.

The rearrangement links TRBV7-2 to TRBJ2-1, with 14 bases identical to TRBD2. This CDR3 spans 13 amino acids. CDR1 is SGHTA, CDR2 FQGNSA, per germline. With 5 bases clipped from V and 15 bases from J, the junction kept 6 bases outside the gene matches. Here the CDR3 reads CASSPGLAGVPFF. The CDR3 DNA sequence: TGTGCCAGCAGCCCGGGACTAGCGGGAGTCCCGTTCTTC.

This chain connects TRBV6-5 to TRBJ1-1, with D hard to call. The CDR3 has 13 residues. Between the trimmed V and J ends, which lost 2 bases and 4 bases, there was a span of 8 bases. Germline CDR1 MNHEY, CDR2 SVGAGI. The CDR3 spells CASSYQEGTEAFF. In DNA form, the CDR3 reads TGTGCCAGCAGTTACCAAGAGGGCACTGAAGCTTTCTTT.

This sequence joins TRBV4-3 and TRBJ2-7, with TRBD2 as a possible D gene (7 bases). Germline V gene data show CDR1 as LGHNA and CDR2 as YSLEER. V dropped 3 bases and J dropped 6 bases, with 12 bases sitting between them. The CDR3 spans 13 residues. The CDR3 DNA is TGCGCCAGCAGCCATGAAAGGGGGGGCGAGCAGTACTTC. It yields the protein CASSHERGGEQYF.

This rearrangement joins TRBV19 to TRBJ1-5; the D gene is possibly TRBD1 (5 bases). CDR1 and CDR2 from the germline V gene are LNHDA and SQIVND (reference sequence). V was trimmed by 6 bases and J by 5 bases, leaving 11 bases between them. The CDR3 spans 13 residues. This CDR3 reads CASRNGRDQPQHF. The CDR3 DNA follows: TGTGCCAGTAGGAACGGCAGGGATCAGCCCCAGCATTTT.

The chain carries TRBV29-1 and TRBJ2-7; 8 nucleotides match TRBD1. This CDR3 is 14 amino acids long. V was clipped by 4 bases and J by 3 bases; unmatched bases: 8. CDR1 and CDR2 from the germline V gene are SQVTM and ANQGSEA. CDR3 sequence: CSVAGSDRGYEQYF. Here the CDR3 DNA reads TGCAGCGTTGCGGGTTCCGACAGGGGCTACGAGCAGTACTTC.

V usage is TRBV29-1 and J usage is TRBJ2-4; 7 bases map to TRBD2. Germline assignment: CDR1 SQVTM and CDR2 ANQGSEA. J was trimmed by 8 bases and V by 0 bases; bases with no gene match: 4. The length of the CDR3 is 13 residues. CDR3 residues: CSVEDPGRDIQYF. CDR3 nucleotide sequence: TGCAGCGTTGAAGACCCGGGGAGGGACATTCAGTACTTC. Full variable domain (missing parts from reference TRBV29-1 and TRBJ2-4): SAVISQKPSRDICQRGTSLTIQCQVDSQVTMMFWYRQQPGQSLTLIATANQGSEATYESGFVIDKFPISRPNLTFSTLTVSNMSPEDSSIYLCSVEDPGRDIQYFGAGTRLSVL.

The V call is TRBV7-9, the J call TRBJ2-3; D possibly corresponds to TRBD2 (6 bases). The length of the CDR3 is 14 residues. Trimming removed 2 bases from V and 6 bases from J, with 12 bases in between. Looked up from germline, CDR1 is SEHNR and CDR2 is FQNEAQ (reference sequence). CDR3 bases: TGTGCCAGCAGCTTATTTACTAGCCGCGATACGCAGTATTTT. Translating gives CASSLFTSRDTQYF.

This sequence joins TRBV29-1 and TRBJ2-2; 12 bases are shared with TRBD2. The CDR3 covers 16 residues. Germline V gives CDR1 SQVTM, CDR2 ANQGSEA. J lost 3 bases, V lost 7 bases, and 9 bases had no gene match. The CDR3 spells CSGGGTSGRYTGELFF. DNA for the CDR3: TGCAGCGGCGGGGGGACTAGCGGGCGATACACCGGGGAGCTGTTTTTT.

The V call is TRBV7-2, the J call TRBJ2-2; 10 positions agree with TRBD1. CDR3 length equals 17 residues. The V segment lost 0 bases and the J segment 7 bases; nucleotides outside the gene matches: 8. CDR1 and CDR2 from the germline V gene are SGHTA and FQGNSA. The CDR3 sequence is CASSLAVLTGGLGELFF. The DNA for the CDR3 is TGTGCCAGCAGCTTAGCGGTTTTGACAGGGGGCCTCGGGGAGCTGTTTTTT.

This chain links TRBV7-2 with TRBJ1-2; the D gene is possibly TRBD1 (6 bases). Germline CDR1 SGHTA, CDR2 FQGNSA. This CDR3 is built from 13 residues. Trimming left V 5 bases short and J 4 bases short, with 11 bases between. Here the CDR3 DNA reads TGTGCCAGCAGCCGTAGGGGGAGCTATGGCTACACCTTC. This sequence encodes CASSRRGSYGYTF. Full variable domain (rest looked up from reference TRBV7-2 and TRBJ1-2): GAGVSQSPSNKVTEKGKDVELRCDPISGHTALYWYRQSLGQGLEFLIYFQGNSAPDKSGLPSDRFSAERTGGSVSTLTIQRTQQEDSAVYLCASSRRGSYGYTFGSGTRLTVV.

This rearrangement joins TRBV6-5 to TRBJ1-4; 7 nucleotides match TRBD1. This CDR3 region has 15 residues. The trim removed 0 bases at V and 7 bases at J, leaving 5 bases unmatched. Germline lookup yields CDR1 MNHEY and CDR2 SVGAGI. CDR3 DNA sequence: TGTGCCAGCAGTTACTCAGGACAGGCGAGTGAAAAACTGTTTTTT. This codes for CASSYSGQASEKLFF.

The chain carries TRBV9 and TRBJ2-5; TRBD2 aligns across 14 bases. Germline CDR1 SGDLS, CDR2 YYNGEE. Germline trimming cut 4 bases from V and 4 bases from J; bases unmatched to any gene: 6. The length of the CDR3 is 16 residues. The CDR3 DNA is TGTGCCAGCAGCACCGGGACTAGCGGGAGCCGAGAGACCCAGTACTTC. This gives the protein CASSTGTSGSRETQYF.

This sequence joins TRBV5-1 and TRBJ2-2; TRBD1 matches at 8 bases. The germline gives CDR1 SGHRS, CDR2 YFSETQ. CDR3 length: 15 residues. The trim removed 0 bases at V and 3 bases at J, leaving 1 base unmatched. The CDR3 spells CASSLGQGYTGELFF. CDR3 nucleotide sequence: TGCGCCAGCAGCTTGGGACAGGGGTACACCGGGGAGCTGTTTTTT.

This chain connects TRBV28 to TRBJ2-3; D gene uncertain. CDR1 and CDR2 (germline): MDHEN, SYDVKM. The CDR3 spans 12 residues. Trimming left V 8 bases short and J 4 bases short, with 10 bases between. In DNA form, the CDR3 reads TGTGCCAGCGCTTCGGTTTCAGATACGCAGTATTTT. It specifies CASASVSDTQYF.